Listed below are T cell receptor beta chains from one sample, sequenced in a study of blood T cell repertoires in COVID-19. Sequencing was performed with immunoSEQ multiplex PCR; in TCRdb, only in-frame clones are kept and a portion is missing. Altogether 300,000 to 500,000 clones are present, roughly 88% being singletons, with the ten largest covering approximately 2.1%. The sample consisted of PBMCs or T cells enriched from blood (not recorded which). The source is a woman in her forties with acute COVID-19. The CDR3 runs from the conserved cysteine through the conserved F or W. D genes are given only for firm matches. Size values are once, few and many counts, or a class for expanded clones, and some rows have none.

j_gene | abundance | d_gene | v_gene | CDR3aa | CDR3nt
TRBJ1-4 | - | TRBD1 | TRBV5-1 | CASSLDRGVGKLFF | TGCGCCAGCAGCTTGGACAGGGGCGTCGGAAAACTGTTTTTT
TRBJ2-2 | - | - | TRBV7-9 | CASSLRGTGELFF | TGTGCCAGCAGCTTAAGGGGCACCGGGGAGCTGTTTTTT
TRBJ1-1 | - | - | TRBV12-3/TRBV12-4 | CASSSHEQGEAFF | TGTGCCAGCAGTTCCCACGAACAGGGAGAAGCTTTCTTT
TRBJ1-5 | - | - | TRBV6-5 | CASSNAGDQPQHF | TGTGCCAGCAGTAACGCAGGGGATCAGCCCCAGCATTTT
TRBJ2-3 | - | TRBD1 | TRBV5-1 | CASSDQGAGDTQYF | TGCGCCAGCAGCGATCAGGGGGCGGGAGATACGCAGTATTTT
TRBJ1-6 | - | TRBD1 | TRBV5-1 | CASSLSGPGGIISNSPLHF | TGCGCCAGCAGCCTATCGGGCCCAGGGGGGATTATATCAAATTCACCCCTCCACTTT
TRBJ2-7 | once | - | TRBV30 | CAWRRGGEQYF | TGTGCCTGGAGGAGGGGAGGCGAGCAGTACTTC
TRBJ1-3 | - | - | TRBV15 | CATSRSRSGNTIYF | TGTGCCACCAGCAGATCGCGCTCTGGAAACACCATATATTTT
TRBJ1-2 | - | TRBD1 | TRBV2 | CASSDGQVYGYTF | TGTGCCAGCAGTGACGGACAGGTCTATGGCTACACCTTC
TRBJ2-5 | once | - | TRBV20-1 | CSAIIRETQYF | TGCAGTGCCATAATCAGAGAGACCCAGTACTTC
TRBJ2-2 | - | TRBD1 | TRBV27 | CATQTGPITGELFF | TGTGCCACCCAGACAGGGCCTATCACCGGGGAGCTGTTTTTT
TRBJ1-5 | - | - | TRBV27 | CAGQTPSNQPQHF | TGTGCCGGCCAAACCCCTAGCAATCAGCCCCAGCATTTT
TRBJ1-5 | - | - | TRBV12-3/TRBV12-4 | CASSFDLYQPQHF | TGTGCCAGCAGTTTTGACTTGTATCAGCCCCAGCATTTT
TRBJ1-2 | - | - | TRBV15 | CATSRGGTSRTTSYGYTF | TGTGCCACCAGCAGGGGTGGGACTTCCCGCACCACATCCTATGGCTACACCTTC
TRBJ1-2 | - | TRBD1 | TRBV28 | CASSPGTVNYGYTF | TGTGCCAGCAGTCCGGGGACAGTTAACTATGGCTACACCTTC
TRBJ1-2 | - | - | TRBV19 | CASKERTFPYGYTF | TGTGCCAGTAAGGAAAGGACTTTTCCCTATGGCTACACCTTC
TRBJ1-4 | - | - | TRBV7-9 | CASSLLRGPEKLFF | TGTGCCAGCAGCCTCCTCCGGGGTCCCGAAAAACTGTTTTTT
TRBJ2-7 | - | - | TRBV15 | CATSRDHQNYEQYF | TGTGCCACCAGCAGAGATCACCAGAACTACGAGCAGTACTTC
TRBJ2-7 | few | TRBD2 | TRBV3-1/TRBV3-2 | CASSRSSSGPYEQYF | TGTGCCAGCAGCCGCTCCTCTAGCGGGCCCTACGAGCAGTACTTC
TRBJ1-1 | - | TRBD1 | TRBV13 | CASREGAVNTEAFF | TGTGCCAGCAGAGAGGGGGCGGTGAACACTGAAGCTTTCTTT
TRBJ1-3 | - | - | TRBV11-2 | CASRHSQGNGNTIYF | TGTGCCAGCAGACATAGCCAGGGAAATGGAAACACCATATATTTT
TRBJ1-2 | - | - | TRBV18 | CASSPPTAPYGYTF | TGTGCCAGCTCACCACCGACAGCCCCCTATGGCTACACCTTC
TRBJ1-3 | - | TRBD1 | TRBV19 | CASTPGQSSGNTIYF | TGTGCCAGTACCCCGGGACAGAGCTCTGGAAACACCATATATTTT
TRBJ2-1 | - | TRBD1 | TRBV3-1/TRBV3-2 | CASSQEYGTGGYNEQFF | TGTGCCAGCAGCCAAGAGTATGGGACAGGGGGATACAATGAGCAGTTCTTC
TRBJ2-2 | - | TRBD2 | TRBV6-5 | CASTRGVTGELFF | TGTGCCAGCACACGGGGGGTCACCGGGGAGCTGTTTTTT
TRBJ2-1 | - | - | TRBV29-1 | CSVLQGGNEQFF | TGCAGCGTTTTACAGGGTGGGAATGAGCAGTTCTTC